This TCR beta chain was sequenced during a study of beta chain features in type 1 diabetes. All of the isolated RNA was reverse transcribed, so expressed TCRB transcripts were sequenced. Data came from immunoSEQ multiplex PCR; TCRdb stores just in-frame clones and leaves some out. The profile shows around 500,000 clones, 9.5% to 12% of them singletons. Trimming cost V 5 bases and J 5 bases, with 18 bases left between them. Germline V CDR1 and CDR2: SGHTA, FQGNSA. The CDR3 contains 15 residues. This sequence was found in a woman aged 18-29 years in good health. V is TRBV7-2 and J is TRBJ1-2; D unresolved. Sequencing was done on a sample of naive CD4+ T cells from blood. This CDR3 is CASSPKTGIPYGYTF. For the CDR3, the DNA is TGTGCCAGCAGCCCGAAGACCGGGATCCCTTATGGCTACACCTTC.